The clone carrying this TCR beta chain turned up a few times. The TCR beta CDR3 regions underwent amplification using RNA transcripts as the source. A first-round RT-PCR of the TCR CDR3 used the HTBI primer set. TCRdb fed the multiplex PCR reads into MiXCR, producing one record per CDR3 protein. The repertoire holds approximately 400,000 distinct CDR3 sequences, with around 13% as singletons. This entry comes from a study of T cells in Graves' hyperthyroidism and ophthalmopathy. V was cut by 6 bases and J by 0 bases, with 12 bases left in between. This CDR3 is built from 14 residues. Germline lookup yields CDR1 MNHEY and CDR2 SMNVEV (reference sequence).

Sequenced sample: blood. This chain uses TRBV27 with TRBJ2-7, with D tentatively TRBD1 (6 bases). The clonotype was recovered from a woman aged 25 to 39 with Graves' ophthalmopathy. The DNA for the CDR3 is TGTGCCAGCAGCCAGAGGGGGATCTCCTACGAGCAGTACTTC. It translates to CASSQRGISYEQYF.